This TCR beta chain was retrieved from a study of cytomegalovirus exposure and HLA in healthy donors. Whole-study findings and limits: Reportedly, HLA-A and HLA-B alleles of most subjects were accurately predicted from TCR beta. About 87% or about 30% of the time was how often most TCR beta V segments were productive, according to an earlier analysis.

The primer mix had 60 Vbeta and 13 Jbeta primers. The method was immunoSEQ multiplex PCR; TCRdb's version includes in-frame clones alone and lacks a portion of them. The profile covers tens of thousands of clones, with 75% to 80% appearing a single time and roughly 3.6% taken by the ten largest. Of note for this clone: The antigen remains undetermined.

The CDR3 totals 15 residues. Germline V gene sequence: CDR1 SGHDN, CDR2 FVKESK. Deletions cut 1 base from V and 4 bases from J, with 13 bases between. The sequence was obtained from a man under 40 in good health and CMV-seronegative. The specimen sequenced was PBMCs. J is TRBJ1-2 and V is TRBV14, with D tentatively TRBD1 (5 bases). The CDR3 DNA is TGTGCCAGCAGCCAAGGTGGCGGGGGAGTCTATGGCTACACCTTC. Amino acid sequence: CASSQGGGGVYGYTF.